These 20 T cell receptor beta chains share one sample of origin, sequenced in a study of persistence of HIV-infected CD4 T cells. Cells were stimulated with overlapping HIV-1 Gag 15-mer peptides. Memory cells lacking CD40L and CD69 with high CD45RO were sorted. This was the immunoSEQ version 4 assay in survey mode. Assay used: immunoSEQ multiplex PCR; TCRdb lists only in-frame clones, some missing. Among tens of thousands of clones listed, 78% were seen once. These receptors have no known antigen. The starting material was CD4+ T cells sorted from PBMCs after approximately 18-hour stimulation, obtained from a patient who received antiretroviral therapy. Every receptor here comes from an adult man with HIV who was CMV-seropositive.

The chain has TRBV4-1 and TRBJ1-5; D gene unclear. This CDR3 contains 17 residues. The V gene's germline CDR1 is MGHRA and CDR2 YSYEKL. Trimming took 0 bases from V and 1 from J, leaving 13 bases between them. The CDR3 loop reads CASSQEKGAGSNQPQHF. In nucleotides, the CDR3 is TGCGCCAGCAGCCAAGAAAAAGGCGCGGGGAGCAATCAGCCCCAGCATTTT.

The chain is built from TRBV19 and TRBJ2-2; TRBD2 agrees at 11 bases. The V gene end was trimmed by 10 bases and the J gene end by 1 base; junction bases not matched to a gene: 5. From germline, CDR1 is LNHDA and CDR2 SQIVND (reference sequence). This CDR3 contains 15 residues. CDR3 nucleotides: TGTGCCACCAATCTAGCGGGGGGGAACACCGGGGAGCTGTTTTTT. Its translation is CATNLAGGNTGELFF.

This chain connects TRBV29-1 to TRBJ2-1; weak D call: TRBD1 (5 bases). Trimming removed 7 bases at V and 6 bases at J, with 22 bases between. This CDR3 contains 15 residues. Germline CDR1 is SQVTM and CDR2 is ANQGSEA. In DNA, the CDR3 is TGCAGCGCTACCCCATCCCCTTCCCAGGGCAATGAGCAGTTCTTC. Its translation: CSATPSPSQGNEQFF.

This clone showed up just once. The chain recombines TRBV21-1 with TRBJ1-5; TRBD1 is the table's D call and was not checked against the DNA. TRBV21-1 corresponds to a pseudogene. The CDR3 has 16 residues. The CDR3 reads CASSKLTGDSNQPQHF. The CDR3 DNA follows: TGTGCCAGCAGCAAATTAACAGGGGATAGCAATCAGCCCCAGCATTTT.

By share, this clone ranks as medium-sized. The rearrangement joins TRBV5-4 to TRBJ2-2; 7 bases line up with TRBD1. The V gene's germline CDR1 is SGHNT and CDR2 YYREEE (reference sequence). J was trimmed by 4 bases and V by 7 bases; bases with no gene match: 7. The CDR3 consists of 14 residues. CDR3 DNA: TGTGCCAGCCAGGGGGAAGGGGGCACCGGGGAGCTGTTTTTT. Translation gives CASQGEGGTGELFF.

The genes are TRBV2 and TRBJ1-5; D might be TRBD1 (6 bases). Germline CDR1 SNHLY, CDR2 FYNNEI. The CDR3 has 14 residues. Trimming stripped 3 bases from V and 5 bases from J, with 11 bases between. The CDR3 sequence: CASSDRGRDQPQHF. CDR3 nucleotides: TGTGCCAGCAGTGATCGGGGGCGTGATCAGCCCCAGCATTTT.

The CDR3 DNA is TGTGCCAGCAGCTTGGGGGCAGCTAATCAGCCCCAGCATTTT. This gives the protein CASSLGAANQPQHF. V is TRBV5-6 and J is TRBJ1-5; unclear D gene. Germline V CDR1 and CDR2: SGHDT, YYEEEE. There are 14 residues in the CDR3. V lost 0 bases to trimming and J lost 4 bases, with 8 bases between them.

A remark on this clone: The junction differs from germline at one of its ends, possibly a read error. The rearrangement uses TRBV7-7 and TRBJ2-3; possible D gene TRBD2, 6 bases. Germline V gene lookup returns CDR1 SSHAT and CDR2 FNYEAQ (reference sequence). The length of the CDR3 is 15 residues. For the CDR3, the DNA is TGTGCCAGCAGCGTAGCAGGGACTGGGACAGATACGCAGTATTTT. Its translation is CASSVAGTGTDTQYF.

This clone was seen a few times. The chain employs TRBV19 and TRBJ2-7, with 12 bases aligning to TRBD1. The J segment lost 5 bases and the V segment lost 8 bases, leaving 7 bases of the junction unmatched. CDR1 is LNHDA and CDR2 is SQIVND in the germline V gene (reference sequence). This CDR3 has 14 residues. CDR3 sequence: CASEGGQGANEQYF. DNA of the CDR3: TGTGCCAGTGAGGGGGGACAGGGGGCAAACGAGCAGTACTTC.

The J gene is TRBJ1-2, the V gene TRBV3-1 (or the pseudogene TRBV3-2); D gene unclear. Germline values: CDR1 LGHDT, CDR2 YNNKEL (reference sequence). The ends were cut back, 2 bases at V and 5 bases at J, with 21 bases in the middle. The CDR3 length is 17 residues. The CDR3 region has the DNA TGTGCCAGCAGCCAAAGAGTGGAGGGTTGGTATTGGTATGGCTACACCTTC. Protein: CASSQRVEGWYWYGYTF.

A few counts support this clone. The rearrangement links TRBV29-1 to TRBJ2-2; tentative D call: TRBD1 (5 bases). The CDR3 is 15 amino acids. V shed 5 bases and J shed 6 bases, with 19 bases lying between them. CDR1 SQVTM and CDR2 ANQGSEA come from the germline V gene. CDR3 loop: CSVRTPGFEAGELFF. CDR3 DNA sequence: TGCAGCGTTAGAACCCCAGGGTTTGAGGCCGGGGAGCTGTTTTTT.

As for this clone: The germline gene is not matched at one end of the junction; a read error may be the cause. This chain joins TRBV7-6 and TRBJ2-1; no definite D call. The CDR3 runs to 17 residues. Germline V CDR1 and CDR2: SGHVS, FNYEAQ. The CDR3 nucleotides are TGTGCCAACAGCCCTGTGTCGGGTGAGAGCTCCTACAATGAGCAGTTCTTC. It is translated as CANSPVSGESSYNEQFF.

This chain uses TRBV14 with TRBJ2-7; D is unclear. Germline lookup yields CDR1 SGHDN and CDR2 FVKESK. V was shortened by 0 bases and J by 0 bases, with 9 bases between the two germline ends. The CDR3 consists of 15 residues. The CDR3 loop is CASSQDHKSSYEQYF. Here the CDR3 DNA reads TGTGCCAGCAGCCAAGATCACAAGAGCTCCTACGAGCAGTACTTC.

The count of this clone is one. The chain carries TRBV6-5 and TRBJ1-1; D is possibly TRBD1 (6 bases). Trimming cost V 2 bases and J 5 bases, with 12 bases left between them. The CDR3 is 14 residues long. The germline V gene has CDR1 MNHEY and CDR2 SVGAGI. As DNA, the CDR3 is TGTGCCAGCAGTTACCGCACAGGGATGACTGAAGCTTTCTTT. Amino acids: CASSYRTGMTEAFF.

This clone was observed a few times. The chain joins TRBV19 to TRBJ2-7; D is unclear. The germline V gene has CDR1 LNHDA and CDR2 SQIVND (reference sequence). V was trimmed by 3 bases and J by 5 bases, leaving 11 bases between them. The CDR3 covers 13 residues. CDR3 loop: CASSMIPGNEQYF. The CDR3 DNA reads as TGTGCCAGTAGTATGATTCCTGGGAACGAGCAGTACTTC.

J is TRBJ2-1 and V is TRBV19, with 7 nucleotides matching TRBD2. V was pared by 5 bases and J by 0 bases, with 4 bases of the junction left unmatched. Germline V gene data show CDR1 as LNHDA and CDR2 as SQIVND (reference sequence). This CDR3 is built from 15 residues. Here the CDR3 DNA reads TGTGCCAGTAGTCCGGGACTATCCTCCTACAATGAGCAGTTCTTC. It is translated as CASSPGLSSYNEQFF.

The chain uses TRBV19 and TRBJ1-2; 7 nucleotides match TRBD1. Germline assignment: CDR1 LNHDA and CDR2 SQIVND (reference sequence). V shed 7 bases and J 5 bases; nucleotides not matched to a gene: 13. This CDR3 has 15 amino acids. The CDR3 region has the DNA TGTGCCAGTAAATGGGACAGAACAACAAATTATGGCTACACCTTC. It codes for CASKWDRTTNYGYTF.

Only a few counts were recorded for this clone. V usage is TRBV7-9 and J usage is TRBJ2-5, with D possibly being TRBD1 (6 bases). V was clipped by 1 base and J by 4 bases, with 13 bases between them. Germline values: CDR1 SEHNR, CDR2 FQNEAQ (reference sequence). This CDR3 region has 15 residues. CDR3 DNA sequence: TGTGCCAGCAGCTTAGTGGCATTAGGGGGAGAGACCCAGTACTTC. Amino acid sequence: CASSLVALGGETQYF.

The chain couples TRBV2 to TRBJ1-1; D remains ambiguous. CDR1 is SNHLY, CDR2 FYNNEI, per germline. Between the trimmed V and J ends, which lost 6 bases and 0 bases, there was a span of 8 bases. The CDR3 contains 13 residues. The CDR3 DNA follows: TGTGCCAGCAGACCAGACATGAACACTGAAGCTTTCTTT. As protein: CASRPDMNTEAFF.

V usage is TRBV6-1 and J usage is TRBJ2-7; D tentatively fits TRBD1 or TRBD2 (6 bases each). Germline lookup yields CDR1 MNHNS and CDR2 SASEGT. Trimming stripped 4 bases from V and 3 bases from J, with 19 bases between. CDR3 size: 16 residues. Here the CDR3 DNA reads TGTGCCAGCAGTGCCCCCCTCGATAGGGGGGTCTACGAGCAGTACTTC. This encodes CASSAPLDRGVYEQYF.